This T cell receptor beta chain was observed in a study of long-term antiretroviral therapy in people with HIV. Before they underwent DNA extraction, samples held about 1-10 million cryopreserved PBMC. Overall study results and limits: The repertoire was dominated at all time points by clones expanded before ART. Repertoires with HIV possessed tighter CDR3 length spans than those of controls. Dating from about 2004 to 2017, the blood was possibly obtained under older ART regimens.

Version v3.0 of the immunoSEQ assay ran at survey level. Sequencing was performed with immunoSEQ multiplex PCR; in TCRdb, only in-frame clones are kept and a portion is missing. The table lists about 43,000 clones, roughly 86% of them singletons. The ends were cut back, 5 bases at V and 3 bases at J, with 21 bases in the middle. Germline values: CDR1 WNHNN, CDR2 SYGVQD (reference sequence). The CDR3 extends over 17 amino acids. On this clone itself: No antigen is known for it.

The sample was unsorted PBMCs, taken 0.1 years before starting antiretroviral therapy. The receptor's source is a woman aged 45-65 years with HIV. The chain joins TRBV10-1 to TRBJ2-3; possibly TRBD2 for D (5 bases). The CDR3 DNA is TGCGCCAGCAGTTCCCGGGCAGGAGGCGGGTGGACAGATACGCAGTATTTT. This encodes CASSSRAGGGWTDTQYF.